This TCR beta chain was sequenced during a study of technical replicates of blood from several donors. V lost 5 bases and J lost 0; bases outside the gene matches: 10. This CDR3 is built from 16 residues. Germline assignment: CDR1 MDHEN and CDR2 SYDVKM. Profiled with immunoSEQ multiplex PCR; TCRdb holds only in-frame clones, not every one. The sample lists about 75,000 clones, 91% seen once, with 0.35% to 0.4% in the top ten. The TCR comes from a human donor in good health. Some clones in this sample may be carry-over from other donors' samples. The sample consisted of T cells isolated from PBMCs. The rearrangement uses TRBV28 and TRBJ2-7; 7 bases are a match to TRBD2. This CDR3 reads CASSETGGIDSYEQYF. The CDR3 coding sequence is TGTGCCAGCAGTGAAACGGGGGGAATCGACTCCTACGAGCAGTACTTC.